This TCR beta chain was recorded in a study of CD8 T cell repertoires and HIV-1 epitope variants (dated by TCRdb to about 2020). At the level of the whole study: In separate culture wells, T cells were stimulated with each of twenty-five peptides that represented autologous and known Gag and Nef epitope variants. An aliquot of 1M T cells was saved as an uncultured baseline condition, separate from the approximately 75 T cell cultures. The epitopes tested were three Gag epitope families plus Nef HW9 and YT9. Cultures were maintained for around 11 days in IMDM with gentamicin, and half-media changes adding IL-2, IL-7 and IL-15 were performed on days 3 and 7. A total of some 83 T cell cultures were run, with each culture condition done in triplicate except for one peptide, which was done in duplicate. A CMV, EBV and flu peptide pool, the Ebola AY9 epitope as negative control, and a no-peptide well were included as control conditions. T cells were enriched using the EasySep Human T Cell Enrichment Kit and then co-cultured with an equal number of autologous T cell-negative cells acting as antigen-presenting cells. Paper-wide results and their limitations: Only TCR beta chains were identified by the assay, and proliferation to antigen, not T cell function or cytokine profile, was indicated. Roughly nine antigen-specific TCR beta clonotypes were identified, and 5 or 6 of them appeared cross-reactive for autologous or known escape epitope variants. Four to six clonotypes recognized the Nef KF9 family and one the HW9 family, with no responses to the TAALDMSHF plasma variant.

From the cysteine through the phenylalanine, the CDR3 covers 15 amino acids. The kept DNA is CDR3 alone, 45 bases in frame from the first base. For CDR1 and CDR2, the germline V gene lists MNHEY and SVGAGI. For this chain, trimming is 2 bases at the V end and 6 bases at the J end, and the number of junction bases without a gene match is 7. Sequencing of TCR beta CDR3 regions was performed at survey depth on the immunoSEQ platform. The QIAamp DNA micro kit was used to extract genomic DNA from every cultured and uncultured CD8+ T cell population. Concerning the study's data processing: Any sample with under 5,000 productive reads was excluded, and this exclusion removed about 6% of the roughly 80 cultures stimulated with HIV peptides. Sequences were trimmed to CDR3 by a MANAFEST web app, and nonproductive sequences, CDR3s under 5 amino acids, and sequences not starting with C or ending with F/W were removed. Antigen-specific clonotypes had to expand in at least 2 of 3 replicates versus no-peptide control at FDR 0.01, only within one epitope family. Specific clonotypes also needed at least fivefold higher frequency than in wells stimulated with peptides from other epitope families. Imported from immuneACCESS, the table was reduced by TCRdb to in-frame sequences with V and J called. These copies leave out some clones; in studies compared against another copy, an unresolved V gene accounts for under half, and the cause of the remainder is not known. V, J and clone size are those of that table, while D and trimming were read from the DNA. This sample is represented by around 6,400 clones; around two thirds of them were singletons. The top ten clones comprise less than 50% of the sample.

The EasySep Human CD8+ T Cell Enrichment Kit was used on day 10 to isolate CD8+ T cells from every culture. For this clone: The clone's antigen remains unknown. No clone much larger than this one lies a single base away; base qualities are absent.

The receptor was isolated from a male donor with HIV. Material: cultured CD8+ T cells derived from PBMCs. The V gene is TRBV6-5 and the J gene is TRBJ2-7, with TRBD1 matching 10 junction bases. The base sequence is TGTGCCAGCAGTTACGAAGGGACAGGGGAGATCGAGCAGTACTTC. The translation is CASSYEGTGEIEQYF.